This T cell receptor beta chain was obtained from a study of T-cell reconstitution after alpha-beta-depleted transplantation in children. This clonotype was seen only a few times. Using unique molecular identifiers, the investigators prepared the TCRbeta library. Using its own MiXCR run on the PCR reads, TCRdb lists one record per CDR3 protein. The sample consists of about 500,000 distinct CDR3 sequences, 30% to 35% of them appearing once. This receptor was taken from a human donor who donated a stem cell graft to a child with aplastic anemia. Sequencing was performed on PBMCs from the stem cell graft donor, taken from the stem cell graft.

The CDR3 loop reads CASRDEIVGGANVLTF. Written as DNA, the CDR3 is TGTGCCAGCAGGGACGAGATAGTCGGAGGGGCCAACGTCCTGACTTTC. This chain uses TRBV12-3 or TRBV12-4 with TRBJ2-6, with D unclear. Trimming took 6 bases from V and 4 from J, leaving 16 bases between them. CDR3 length: 16 amino acids.